What follows are 24 T cell receptor beta chains derived from one specimen sequenced in a study of human T cells and chemical hapten exposure. As to time point: patch test 1, 2 weeks after DPC sensitization. As to treatment: therapeutic diphenylcyclopropenone sensitization with weekly scalp DPC. MiXCR, run by TCRdb on the RACE reads, gives a single entry per CDR3 protein. Of around 69,000 distinct CDR3 sequences listed, about 9.1% were seen once; the top ten hold roughly 3.3%. Sequencing used whole blood, obtained in connection with sensitization to the hapten diphenylcyclopropenone (DPC). Receptor source: a woman between 40 and 55 years old with alopecia areata. Some clones in this sample may be carry-over from other donors' samples.

This clonotype was detected many times. The chain joins TRBV7-2 to TRBJ1-2; maybe TRBD1 (6 bases). The V gene lost 8 bases and the J gene lost 5 bases, with 24 bases spanning the gap. Germline V gives CDR1 SGHTA, CDR2 FQGNSA. The length of the CDR3 is 16 residues. The CDR3 nucleotides are TGTGCCAGCTCAAGACAGGCCGCCGATAATTTGTATGGCTACACCTTC. This translates into CASSRQAADNLYGYTF.

This clonotype was counted many times. DNA for the CDR3: TGTGCCAGCAGTTTCTCCGCGGGAAACACCATATATTTT. The encoded protein is CASSFSAGNTIYF. The chain is built from TRBV27 and TRBJ1-3, with D uncertain. V lost 3 bases, J lost 4 bases, and 7 bases lay in between. Germline V lookup: CDR1 MNHEY, CDR2 SMNVEV (reference sequence). This CDR3 spans 13 amino acids.

The chain joins TRBV7-9 to TRBJ2-1, with 9 nucleotides matching TRBD1. V gave up 3 bases and J gave up 9 bases; unmatched junction bases: 15. The CDR3 loop spans 17 amino acids. Germline V gene lookup returns CDR1 SEHNR and CDR2 FQNEAQ (reference sequence). CDR3: CASSLGPGQGKGGEQFF. The DNA of the CDR3 is TGTGCCAGCAGCTTGGGCCCGGGACAGGGTAAAGGGGGTGAGCAGTTCTTC.

Many counts were recorded for this clonotype. This sequence joins TRBV11-3 and TRBJ2-7; unclear D gene. The CDR3 spans 15 residues. With 1 base removed from V and 0 bases from J, the gap between germline ends came to 10 bases. Germline CDR1 reads SGHNT; CDR2 reads YENEEA. The chain's CDR3 is CASSLGPVSSYEQYF. The DNA for the CDR3 is TGTGCCAGCAGCTTAGGGCCAGTGAGCTCCTACGAGCAGTACTTC.

For this clonotype: A much larger clonotype is one base distant, so this may be a read error. The genes are TRBV11-2 and TRBJ1-5; no reliable D call. Germline V gives CDR1 SGHAT, CDR2 FQNNGV. The CDR3 sequence is 14 residues long. The DNA of the CDR3 is TGTCCCAGCAGCTTAGCCTATAGCAATCAGCCCCAGCATTTT. Translated, it gives CPSSLAYSNQPQHF.

This clonotype was observed at least ten times. The genes are TRBV7-6 and TRBJ2-7; D is tentatively TRBD1 or TRBD2 (5 bases each). Germline lookup yields CDR1 SGHVS and CDR2 FNYEAQ. The CDR3 spans 12 residues. With 8 bases removed from V and 2 bases from J, the gap between germline ends came to 10 bases. The CDR3 here is CASGTGTYEQYF. The CDR3 DNA follows: TGTGCCAGCGGGACCGGGACCTACGAGCAGTACTTC.

With regard to this clonotype: This may come from a read error, since a much larger clone is one base off. V usage is TRBV11-1 and J usage is TRBJ2-3; TRBD1 aligns across 10 bases. Per germline, CDR1 SGHAT and CDR2 FQDESV (reference sequence). Losses at the gene ends were 7 bases for V and 5 bases for J; bases not matched to a gene: 12. The CDR3 totals 16 residues. CDR3 nucleotides: TGTGCCAGCACCCCGATGAGACAGGGGGCGAAAGATACGCAGTATTTT. Encoded protein: CASTPMRQGAKDTQYF.

The table lists this clonotype with a few counts. The DNA for the CDR3 is TGCGCCAGCAGCCAAGATTCTATCACCAAATCGTACCAGTTCTTC. Its translation is CASSQDSITKSYQFF. The rearrangement uses TRBV4-3 and TRBJ2-1, with D uncertain. V lost 0 bases and J lost 13, with 19 bases in between. Looked up from germline, CDR1 is LGHNA and CDR2 is YSLEER. The CDR3 contains 15 residues.

This clonotype has a count of ten or more. V and J are TRBV29-1 and TRBJ1-1; 9 positions match TRBD1. Trimming removed 0 bases from V and 11 bases from J; junction bases left unmatched: 13. Germline V CDR1 and CDR2: SQVTM, ANQGSEA. The CDR3 runs to 15 residues. This chain's CDR3 is CSVEDLGQGGTSAFF. The CDR3 region has the DNA TGCAGCGTTGAAGATTTGGGACAGGGAGGCACGTCGGCTTTCTTT.

Many counts were recorded for this clonotype. V is TRBV7-2 and J is TRBJ2-3; 12 bases are a match to TRBD2. Germline CDR1 reads SGHTA; CDR2 reads FQGNSA. The CDR3 covers 18 residues. V lost 1 base and J lost 1; bases outside the gene matches: 6. CDR3 in DNA: TGTGCCAGCAGCTTAGATGACCTAGCGGGAGGGGGCACAGATACGCAGTATTTT. Protein sequence: CASSLDDLAGGGTDTQYF.

In this sample, this clonotype turned up many times. This chain links TRBV7-9 with TRBJ1-2, with D possibly being TRBD1 (5 bases). V was trimmed by 1 base and J by 3 bases, leaving 9 bases between them. Germline V gene lookup returns CDR1 SEHNR and CDR2 FQNEAQ (reference sequence). This CDR3 spans 14 amino acids. The CDR3 loop is CASSLEGRDYGYTF. CDR3 coding DNA: TGTGCCAGCAGCTTAGAGGGCAGGGACTATGGCTACACCTTC.

This clonotype was counted many times. This chain uses TRBV2 with TRBJ2-4; TRBD2 aligns across 8 bases. Germline CDR1 SNHLY, CDR2 FYNNEI. V dropped 6 bases and J dropped 3; count of bases not matched to a gene: 7. There are 15 residues in the CDR3. The chain's CDR3 is CASSPGGFDKNIQYF. The CDR3 region has the DNA TGTGCCAGCAGCCCGGGGGGGTTTGACAAAAACATTCAGTACTTC.

The rearrangement links TRBV11-2 to TRBJ1-6; D not certain. Trimming left V 0 bases short and J 10 bases short, with 13 bases between. Germline CDR1 is SGHAT and CDR2 is FQNNGV. There are 15 residues in the CDR3. The CDR3 region is CASSLEPTWGSPLHF. The CDR3 DNA sequence: TGTGCCAGCAGCTTAGAACCCACCTGGGGATCACCCCTCCACTTT. Based on the CDR3 plus reference TRBV11-2 and TRBJ1-6, the full variable domain is EAGVAQSPRYKIIEKRQSVAFWCNPISGHATLYWYQQILGQGPKLLIQFQNNGVVDDSQLPKDRFSAERLKGVDSTLKIQPAKLEDSAVYLCASSLEPTWGSPLHFGNGTRLTVT.

In this sample, this clonotype turned up many times. CDR3 coding DNA: TGTGCCAGCAGTTTCGGAGGAGGGGCCTATGGCTACACCTTC. Encoded protein: CASSFGGGAYGYTF. The chain couples TRBV12-3 or TRBV12-4 to TRBJ1-2, with D possibly matching TRBD1 (5 bases). Trimming removed 3 bases at V and 4 bases at J, with 12 bases between. CDR3 length: 14 residues.

Notes on this clonotype: This clone may be a read error of a much larger clone one base away. The V call is TRBV18, the J call TRBJ2-4; tentatively, D is TRBD1 (6 bases). The CDR3 consists of 13 residues. CDR1 and CDR2 (germline): KGHSH, LQKENI. As DNA, the CDR3 is TGTGCCAGCTCACCATCGGCAGGGGACATTCAGAACTTC. Protein: CASSPSAGDIQNF.

This clonotype has ten or more counts. The chain combines TRBV14 with TRBJ2-3; no firm D call. The CDR3 is made up of 13 amino acids. Germline V gene sequence: CDR1 SGHDN, CDR2 FVKESK. The V and J ends lost 1 base and 6 bases respectively, with 8 bases between them. CDR3: CASSQATRDTQYF. DNA of the CDR3: TGTGCCAGCAGCCAAGCCACGAGGGATACGCAGTATTTT. The variable domain in full, completed from reference TRBV14 and TRBJ2-3, reads EAGVTQFPSHSVIEKGQTVTLRCDPISGHDNLYWYRRVMGKEIKFLLHFVKESKQDESGMPNNRFLAERTGGTYSTLKVQPAELEDSGVYFCASSQATRDTQYFGPGTRLTVL.

About this clonotype itself: A much larger clone is a single base away; this may be a read error. This chain uses TRBV12-3 or TRBV12-4 with TRBJ2-3; D is perhaps TRBD1 (5 bases). CDR3 size: 15 residues. The chain's CDR3 is CASSPPRWLTDTQNF. The CDR3 DNA sequence: TGTGCCAGCAGTCCCCCGAGGTGGTTGACAGATACGCAGAATTTT.

Details on this clonotype: This may be a read error, as it is one base from a much larger clone. The V gene is TRBV11-2, the J gene TRBJ2-3; D is uncertain. The germline V gene encodes CDR1 SGHAT and CDR2 FQNNGV. Trimming pared 7 bases from V and 3 bases from J, leaving 11 bases between. The length of the CDR3 is 13 residues. The CDR3 region has the DNA TGTGCCAGCAACTTCAGACGGACAGATACGCAGTATTTT. Translating gives CASNFRRTDTQYF.

Only a few counts were recorded for this clonotype. This chain joins TRBV7-9 and TRBJ2-6, with 7 positions matching TRBD1. CDR1 SEHNR and CDR2 FQNEAQ come from the germline V gene (reference sequence). The CDR3 runs to 18 residues. The V gene end was trimmed by 1 base and the J gene end by 1 base; junction bases not matched to a gene: 7. The CDR3 spells CASSLVRGQPSGANVLTF. The CDR3 DNA reads TGTGCCAGCAGCTTAGTCCGGGGACAGCCTTCTGGGGCCAACGTCCTGACTTTC.

This clonotype has only a few counts. The chain has TRBV4-3 and TRBJ2-1; the D call may be TRBD1 or TRBD2 (6 bases each). Trimming removed 4 bases at V and 4 bases at J, with 11 bases between. CDR3 length: 14 residues. Looked up from germline, CDR1 is LGHNA and CDR2 is YSLEER. Here the CDR3 reads CASSRGAVYNEQFF. The CDR3 nucleotides read TGCGCCAGCAGCCGGGGGGCCGTATACAATGAGCAGTTCTTC.

This clonotype was seen repeatedly, ten times or more. The chain recombines TRBV10-1 with TRBJ1-1; D not resolved. Trimming removed 4 bases from V and 4 bases from J, with 13 bases in between. The V gene's germline CDR1 is WNHNN and CDR2 SYGVQD (reference sequence). There are 14 residues in the CDR3. The CDR3 bases are TGCGCCAGCAGTGTGGGAAGGGCCGGCACTGAAGCTTTCTTT. Translating it yields CASSVGRAGTEAFF.

This clonotype was detected many times. CDR3 nucleotide sequence: TGCAGCGTTGAGGCCTCTAACTATGGCTACACCTTC. Amino acid sequence: CSVEASNYGYTF. This chain uses TRBV29-1 with TRBJ1-2; D is unresolved. Per the germline V gene, CDR1 is SQVTM and CDR2 is ANQGSEA. Trimming removed 3 bases from V and 0 bases from J, with 5 bases in between. This CDR3 region has 12 residues.

This clonotype was seen many times. The V and J genes are TRBV7-2 and TRBJ1-4; 8 positions match TRBD1. Trimming took 5 bases from V and 7 from J; bases not matched to a gene: 9. From germline, CDR1 is SGHTA and CDR2 FQGNSA. CDR3 length: 15 amino acids. CDR3 sequence: CASSTQGAATEKLFF. CDR3 nucleotides: TGTGCCAGCAGCACCCAGGGGGCGGCCACTGAAAAACTGTTTTTT.

Only a few counts were recorded for this clonotype. The V gene is TRBV5-1, the J gene TRBJ1-2, with D tentatively TRBD1 (5 bases). The CDR3 contains 14 residues. From germline, CDR1 is SGHRS and CDR2 YFSETQ. Trimming took 3 bases from V and 0 from J, leaving 9 bases between them. The DNA of the CDR3 is TGCGCCAGCAGCTCCGGGACCCCTAACTATGGCTACACCTTC. Amino acid sequence: CASSSGTPNYGYTF.